A single sample is the source of the 6 T cell receptor beta chains below, sequenced in a study of blood T cell repertoires in COVID-19. Assay used: immunoSEQ multiplex PCR; TCRdb lists only in-frame clones, some missing. The table has some 260,000 clones, roughly 90% seen once. What was sequenced was peripheral blood. The receptors stem from a human donor in a cohort sampled during active COVID-19.

V is TRBV5-4 and J is TRBJ2-1; 10 nucleotides match TRBD2. V was pared by 0 bases and J by 2 bases, with 5 bases of the junction left unmatched. This CDR3 has 17 residues. Germline CDR1 reads SGHNT; CDR2 reads YYREEE (reference sequence). The CDR3 nucleotides are TGTGCCAGCAGCTTGGCGCCGGGACTAGCGACCTACAATGAGCAGTTCTTC. Protein sequence: CASSLAPGLATYNEQFF.

The chain uses TRBV9 and TRBJ1-3; D uncertain. CDR1 is SGDLS, CDR2 YYNGEE, per germline. V lost 3 bases and J 4 bases, leaving 8 bases between the germline ends. This CDR3 contains 13 residues. This CDR3 reads CASSALTGNTIYF. The CDR3 region has the DNA TGTGCCAGCAGCGCGCTGACAGGAAACACCATATATTTT.

This clone was detected only once. This chain links TRBV7-6 with TRBJ2-3, with D perhaps matching TRBD2 (7 bases). Trimming removed 7 bases from V and 2 bases from J, with 19 bases in between. This CDR3 region has 16 residues. The germline gives CDR1 SGHVS, CDR2 FNYEAQ. CDR3 nucleotide sequence: TGTGCCAGCACCCTTGGGGCCGGGGGGCCCACAGATACGCAGTATTTT. It encodes CASTLGAGGPTDTQYF.

This rearrangement joins TRBV19 to TRBJ1-5, with D tentatively TRBD1 (5 bases). CDR3 size: 15 residues. Germline values: CDR1 LNHDA, CDR2 SQIVND (reference sequence). Trimming left V 3 bases short and J 12 bases short, with 21 bases between. This chain's CDR3 is CASSMTPLSGDHQHF. The CDR3 DNA sequence: TGTGCCAGTAGTATGACACCCCTATCGGGGGACCACCAGCATTTT.

V is TRBV6-6 and J is TRBJ1-1; perhaps TRBD1 as D (5 bases). V was pared by 2 bases and J by 2 bases, with 9 bases between. The CDR3 is 14 residues long. Germline loops: CDR1 MNHNY, CDR2 SVGAGI (reference sequence). The CDR3 DNA reads as TGTGCCAGCAGTTACGTGGGACTTAACACTGAAGCTTTCTTT. This translates into CASSYVGLNTEAFF.

The chain employs TRBV12-3 or TRBV12-4 and TRBJ2-7, with D perhaps TRBD1 (5 bases). The V gene lost 4 bases and the J gene lost 7 bases, with 11 bases spanning the gap. The CDR3 sequence is 12 residues long. For the CDR3, the DNA is TGTGCCAGCAGTTACAGGATCGAAGAGCAGTACTTC. This encodes CASSYRIEEQYF.